This T cell receptor (beta chain) was recovered during a study of T-cell memory formation after mild COVID-19. There are a few counts of this clonotype. One entry per CDR3 protein, called by TCRdb with MiXCR from the 5' RACE reads. This table has approximately 580,000 distinct CDR3 sequences, about a fifth appearing once. Germline V gene lookup returns CDR1 KGHSH and CDR2 LQKENI. The CDR3 is 18 residues long. V shed 2 bases, J shed 3 bases, and the junction held 9 bases outside the gene matches. The rearrangement links TRBV18 to TRBJ2-3; TRBD2 agrees at 12 bases. Sequenced: PBMCs or a T cell subset sorted from them (not recorded which). The TCR originated in an adult woman who had mild COVID-19 (a few samples of this study predate the infection). Cell type and time point are not known. CDR3 loop: CASSPGLAGLSGTDTQYF. CDR3 nucleotide sequence: TGTGCCAGCTCACCAGGACTAGCGGGACTCTCCGGGACAGATACGCAGTATTTT.